This T cell receptor beta chain was recorded in a study of cytomegalovirus exposure and HLA in healthy donors. Regarding the study as a whole: One later analysis reportedly identified an Asian-associated ancestry cluster that showed fewer N-insertions than the approximately 670-donor mean. According to an earlier analysis, most TCR beta V segments yielded productive rearrangements about 87% or about 30% of the time.

The CDR3 consists of 16 residues. Looked up from germline, CDR1 is LNHNV and CDR2 is YYDKDF (reference sequence). Losses at the gene ends were 4 bases for V and 4 bases for J; bases not matched to a gene: 9. PCR amplification relied on 60 Vbeta primers (plus 13 Jbeta primers). Profiling relied on immunoSEQ multiplex PCR, and the TCRdb table lists in-frame clones only, not all of them. Of around 93,000 clones listed, over 60% are singletons. Points on this clone: Its antigen is not known.

Sequencing was done on a sample of PBMCs. The chain uses TRBV15 and TRBJ1-2; 10 nucleotides match TRBD1. The sequence came from a boy aged 5-17 years in good health and CMV-seropositive. In DNA form, the CDR3 reads TGTGCCACCAGCACTGTCGGGACAGGGGACTCCTATGGCTACACCTTC. Translation: CATSTVGTGDSYGYTF. Based on the CDR3 plus reference TRBV15 and TRBJ1-2, the full variable domain is DAMVIQNPRYQVTQFGKPVTLSCSQTLNHNVMYWYQQKSSQAPKLLFHYYDKDFNNEADTPDNFQSRRPNTSFCFLDIRSPGLGDTAMYLCATSTVGTGDSYGYTFGSGTRLTVV.